The T cell receptor beta chain described here comes from a study of cytomegalovirus exposure and HLA in healthy donors. Comments on this clone: What it recognizes is unknown.

Primers for the PCR totalled 60 Vbeta and 13 Jbeta. The table came from immunoSEQ multiplex PCR; TCRdb's copy has only in-frame clones and leaves some out. Here the sample spans about 200,000 clones, around 83% being singletons. Study results and caveats: Productive rates of about 87% or about 30% were seen for most TCR beta V segments in an earlier analysis. The CMV antigen specificity of a few CMV-associated chains was confirmed through in vitro analysis. The study had only CMV serostatus as immune exposure information.

Trimming took 2 bases from V and 1 from J, leaving 9 bases between them. The CDR3 spans 15 residues. Germline V lookup: CDR1 SGDLS, CDR2 YYNGEE. What was sequenced was PBMCs. The chain employs TRBV9 and TRBJ2-2; maybe TRBD2 (5 bases). This TCR was sampled from a girl aged 5 to 17 in good health and CMV-seronegative. The CDR3 DNA reads as TGTGCCAGCAGCGTCGAAGCGGTGAACACCGGGGAGCTGTTTTTT. Translation gives CASSVEAVNTGELFF. The full variable domain, completed using reference TRBV9 and TRBJ2-2, is DSGVTQTPKHLITATGQRVTLRCSPRSGDLSVYWYQQSLDQGLQFLIQYYNGEERAKGNILERFSAQQFPDLHSELNLSSLELGDSALYFCASSVEAVNTGELFFGEGSRLTVL.